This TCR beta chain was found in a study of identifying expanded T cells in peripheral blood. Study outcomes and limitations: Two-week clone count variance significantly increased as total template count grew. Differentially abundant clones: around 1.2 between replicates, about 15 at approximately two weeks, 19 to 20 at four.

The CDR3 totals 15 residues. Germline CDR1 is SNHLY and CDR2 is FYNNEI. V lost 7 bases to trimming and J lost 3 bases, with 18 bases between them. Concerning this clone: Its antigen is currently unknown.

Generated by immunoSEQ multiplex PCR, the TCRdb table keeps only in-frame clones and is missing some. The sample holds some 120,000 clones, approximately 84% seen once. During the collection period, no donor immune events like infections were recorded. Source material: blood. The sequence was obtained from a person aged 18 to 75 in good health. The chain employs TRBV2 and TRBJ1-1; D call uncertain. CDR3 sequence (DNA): TGTGCCAGCAAAGGATTAGGCCTTGGGGACACTGAAGCTTTCTTT. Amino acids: CASKGLGLGDTEAFF.